A single sample gave rise to the 30 T cell receptor beta chains below, sequenced in a study of shared clonotypes between healthy human individuals. Generated by immunoSEQ multiplex PCR, the TCRdb table keeps only in-frame clones and is missing some. The table includes about 1 million clones, under 80% detected once. Sequenced input: memory CD4+ T cells sorted from blood. Subset of the sample: CD45RA-negative fraction. The source is a man aged 18 to 30 in good health.

V usage is TRBV6-5 and J usage is TRBJ1-6, with D perhaps TRBD1 (6 bases). Germline CDR1 is MNHEY and CDR2 is SVGAGI. The CDR3 runs 14 residues. Trimming left V 3 bases short and J 9 bases short, with 12 bases between. CDR3 sequence reads: CASSYTGKSSPLHF. CDR3 sequence (DNA): TGTGCCAGCAGTTATACAGGGAAGAGTTCACCCCTCCACTTT.

The V gene is TRBV19, the J gene TRBJ2-7; 9 nucleotides align to TRBD1. The V gene's germline CDR1 is LNHDA and CDR2 SQIVND (reference sequence). This CDR3 comprises 13 residues. With V trimmed by 8 bases and J by 6 bases, 8 bases remained unmatched. The CDR3 here is CASGTGNRGEQYF. Here the CDR3 DNA reads TGTGCCAGTGGGACAGGGAATCGGGGCGAGCAGTACTTC.

The V and J genes are TRBV7-9 and TRBJ2-4; 7 nucleotides align to TRBD2. Germline CDR1 reads SEHNR; CDR2 reads FQNEAQ (reference sequence). This CDR3 has 14 residues. V shed 5 bases, J shed 8 bases, and the junction held 9 bases outside the gene matches. The CDR3 loop is CASSPWGGRDIQYF. The DNA for the CDR3 is TGTGCCAGCAGCCCCTGGGGAGGGAGGGACATTCAGTACTTC.

This chain uses TRBV18 with TRBJ1-5; no firm D call. Germline CDR1 reads KGHSH; CDR2 reads LQKENI. Trimming cost V 4 bases and J 2 bases, with 9 bases left between them. The CDR3 totals 14 residues. CDR3 sequence: CASSHLDGNQPQHF. CDR3 in DNA: TGTGCCAGCTCACATTTAGACGGCAATCAGCCCCAGCATTTT.

The rearrangement uses TRBV11-2 and TRBJ1-1, with D perhaps matching TRBD1 (5 bases). The V gene's germline CDR1 is SGHAT and CDR2 FQNNGV. Between the trimmed V and J ends, which lost 7 bases and 1 base, there was a span of 19 bases. This CDR3 has 16 amino acids. CDR3 amino acids: CASIPGAPIWNTEAFF. DNA for the CDR3: TGTGCCAGCATCCCCGGGGCGCCGATATGGAACACTGAAGCTTTCTTT.

Concerning this clone: Distinct nucleotide sequences in the sample also encode this CDR3. The V and J genes are TRBV18 and TRBJ2-7, with D unresolved. This CDR3 has 13 residues. With 0 bases removed from V and 1 base from J, the gap between germline ends came to 4 bases. Germline CDR1 and CDR2: KGHSH and LQKENI. The chain's CDR3 is CASSPPFSYEQYF. The CDR3, as DNA: TGTGCCAGCTCACCACCCTTTTCCTACGAGCAGTACTTC.

On this clone itself: The junction differs from germline at one of its ends, possibly a read error. V gene TRBV28 combines with J gene TRBJ2-1, with 9 bases that match TRBD1. Germline V gene sequence: CDR1 MDHEN, CDR2 SYDVKM. The length of the CDR3 is 15 residues. CDR3 bases: TGTGCCAGCAGTTTTAACAGGGGGCCCTATAATGAGCAGTTCTTC. Encoded protein: CASSFNRGPYNEQFF.

The rearrangement links TRBV11-2 to TRBJ2-5, with D maybe TRBD2 (6 bases). Trimming cost V 0 bases and J 7 bases, with 12 bases left between them. CDR3 length equals 14 residues. In germline, CDR1 is SGHAT, CDR2 FQNNGV. CDR3 residues: CASSLELALGTQYF. The CDR3 DNA sequence: TGTGCCAGCAGCTTAGAGCTAGCGCTCGGGACCCAGTACTTC.

This clone occurred a few times. This chain links TRBV28 with TRBJ2-7; TRBD2 aligns across 7 bases. Germline values: CDR1 MDHEN, CDR2 SYDVKM. The CDR3 runs to 16 residues. V shed 1 base and J 6 bases; nucleotides not matched to a gene: 12. CDR3 bases: TGTGCCAGCAGTTTATTGTCAACTAGCGTACCCTTCGAGCAGTACTTC. This translates into CASSLLSTSVPFEQYF.

The chain combines TRBV13 with TRBJ1-6, with D unresolved. From germline, CDR1 is PRHDT and CDR2 FYEKMQ (reference sequence). This CDR3 spans 16 amino acids. Between the trimmed V and J ends, which lost 6 bases and 0 bases, there was a span of 12 bases. This chain's CDR3 is CASRPDKSSYNSPLHF. CDR3 nucleotides: TGTGCCAGCAGACCCGACAAGAGCTCCTATAATTCACCCCTCCACTTT.

This chain joins TRBV7-2 and TRBJ2-5; D might be TRBD2 (5 bases). Germline V gene lookup returns CDR1 SGHTA and CDR2 FQGNSA. The CDR3 is 14 residues long. V shed 5 bases and J shed 3 bases, with 13 bases lying between them. CDR3 bases: TGTGCCAGCAGCCCGAGGACTTCCAAAGAGACCCAGTACTTC. Translation: CASSPRTSKETQYF.

The chain uses TRBV27 and TRBJ2-1; possibly TRBD2 for D (5 bases). V was cut by 3 bases and J by 4 bases, with 7 bases left in between. The germline V gene encodes CDR1 MNHEY and CDR2 SMNVEV (reference sequence). This CDR3 is 13 amino acids long. Written as DNA, the CDR3 is TGTGCCAGCAGTTTGGACTTTTACAATGAGCAGTTCTTC. The encoded protein is CASSLDFYNEQFF.

The chain is built from TRBV10-2 and TRBJ1-1; no firm D call. The CDR3 consists of 15 residues. Germline CDR1 reads WSHSY; CDR2 reads SAAADI. V lost 6 bases and J lost 2, with 16 bases in between. The CDR3 bases are TGCGCCAGCAGGGCTTATAAGATTGGAAACACTGAAGCTTTCTTT. Amino acid sequence: CASRAYKIGNTEAFF.

The rearrangement joins TRBV11-2 to TRBJ2-5; D call uncertain. This CDR3 region has 15 residues. The germline V and J ends were trimmed by 1 base and 4 bases, with 13 bases remaining between them. Germline lookup yields CDR1 SGHAT and CDR2 FQNNGV. The CDR3: CASSLVRVGAETQYF. CDR3 DNA: TGTGCCAGCAGCTTAGTAAGGGTTGGAGCAGAGACCCAGTACTTC.

V usage is TRBV7-8 and J usage is TRBJ2-4; possible D gene TRBD1, 6 bases. The CDR3 runs 13 residues. CDR1 and CDR2 (germline): SGHVS, FQNEAQ. The V gene lost 8 bases and the J gene lost 1 base, with 9 bases spanning the gap. Here the CDR3 DNA reads TGTGCCAGCCACCAGGGGGCCAAAAACATTCAGTACTTC. Protein sequence: CASHQGAKNIQYF.

This chain joins TRBV5-8 and TRBJ2-5; 7 bases fit TRBD2. With V trimmed by 4 bases and J by 5 bases, 11 bases remained unmatched. Germline CDR1 and CDR2: SGHTS and YDEGEE. The CDR3 spans 15 residues. CDR3 nucleotide sequence: TGTGCCAGCAGCCCGTCCGCGAGGGAGGGGGAGACCCAGTACTTC. The encoded protein is CASSPSAREGETQYF.

V usage is TRBV5-1 and J usage is TRBJ1-5, with unresolved D. CDR3 size: 13 residues. V lost 4 bases and J 5 bases, leaving 10 bases between the germline ends. CDR1 SGHRS and CDR2 YFSETQ come from the germline V gene. For the CDR3, the DNA is TGCGCCAGCAGCATAAGTGGGTATCAGCCCCAGCATTTT. Residues: CASSISGYQPQHF.

This clone was seen a single time. The chain employs TRBV7-2 and TRBJ2-2; 8 nucleotides agree with TRBD1. Trimming removed 3 bases from V and 8 bases from J; junction bases left unmatched: 11. This CDR3 is built from 16 residues. Germline V gives CDR1 SGHTA, CDR2 FQGNSA. CDR3 bases: TGTGCCAGCAGCTTCCGACAGGGGCCCCCCGCGGGGGAGCTGTTTTTT. This translates into CASSFRQGPPAGELFF.

Details on this clone: Different DNA sequences within this sample yield the same CDR3. The V gene is TRBV5-1, the J gene TRBJ2-3; 9 positions match TRBD1. The CDR3 contains 14 residues. Looked up from germline, CDR1 is SGHRS and CDR2 is YFSETQ. V lost 3 bases and J lost 3; bases outside the gene matches: 2. The CDR3 DNA is TGCGCCAGCAGCTCGGACAGGGGAACAGATACGCAGTATTTT. Residues: CASSSDRGTDTQYF. The full variable domain, its missing parts supplied by reference TRBV5-1 and TRBJ2-3, is KAGVTQTPRYLIKTRGQQVTLSCSPISGHRSVSWYQQTPGQGLQFLFEYFSETQRNKGNFPGRFSGRQFSNSRSEMNVSTLELGDSALYLCASSSDRGTDTQYFGPGTRLTVL.

J is TRBJ2-7 and V is TRBV10-3; possible D gene TRBD1, 5 bases. The CDR3 length is 14 residues. Germline assignment: CDR1 ENHRY and CDR2 SYGVKD. V lost 0 bases, J lost 6 bases, and 12 bases lay in between. The CDR3 loop reads CAISESYRSAEQYF. CDR3 in DNA: TGTGCCATCAGTGAGTCGTACAGGTCGGCCGAGCAGTACTTC.

This clone was seen just once. The CDR3 sequence is CASRLSLIVDSPLHF. The CDR3 DNA reads as TGTGCCAGCAGATTGTCTCTGATAGTGGATTCACCCCTCCACTTT. The rearrangement uses TRBV27 and TRBJ1-6; no firm D call. The germline V and J ends were trimmed by 6 bases and 8 bases, with 17 bases remaining between them. CDR1 is MNHEY, CDR2 SMNVEV, per germline (reference sequence). The CDR3 has 15 amino acids.

This chain uses TRBV2 with TRBJ1-2, with D tentatively TRBD1 (5 bases). Trimming pared 2 bases from V and 8 bases from J, leaving 12 bases between. The CDR3 contains 13 residues. Germline assignment: CDR1 SNHLY and CDR2 FYNNEI. The CDR3 protein is CASSEIQARGYTF. In DNA form, the CDR3 reads TGTGCCAGCAGTGAAATACAGGCAAGGGGCTACACCTTC.

The rearrangement links TRBV9 to TRBJ1-6, with D possibly TRBD1 on 5 matching bases. V was pared by 0 bases and J by 7 bases, with 8 bases between. The CDR3 is 14 residues long. Looked up from germline, CDR1 is SGDLS and CDR2 is YYNGEE. CDR3 amino acids: CASSVADINSPLHF. Here the CDR3 DNA reads TGTGCCAGCAGCGTAGCGGACATCAATTCACCCCTCCACTTT.

The gene calls are TRBV28 and TRBJ2-3; D is perhaps TRBD1 (7 bases). V lost 7 bases to trimming and J lost 0 bases, with 20 bases between them. This CDR3 region has 17 residues. Looked up from germline, CDR1 is MDHEN and CDR2 is SYDVKM. CDR3 region: CASKGAIGGLSTDTQYF. In nucleotides, the CDR3 is TGTGCCAGCAAGGGGGCGATCGGGGGCCTAAGCACAGATACGCAGTATTTT.

CDR3 sequence: CASSSAYGGELFF. CDR3 in DNA: TGTGCCAGCAGTTCGGCATACGGCGGGGAGCTGTTTTTT. The chain carries TRBV27 and TRBJ2-2; no clear D gene. The CDR3 totals 13 residues. The V gene lost 4 bases and the J gene lost 7 bases, with 10 bases spanning the gap. Germline V gene sequence: CDR1 MNHEY, CDR2 SMNVEV (reference sequence).

The rearrangement joins TRBV10-3 to TRBJ2-3, with D possibly being TRBD1 or TRBD2 (6 bases each). The CDR3 is 15 residues long. Trimming shortened V by 0 bases and J by 2 bases, and 9 bases separated the two germline ends. The V gene's germline CDR1 is ENHRY and CDR2 SYGVKD. CDR3 amino acids: CAISESTGATDTQYF. The DNA for the CDR3 is TGTGCCATCAGTGAGTCCACGGGGGCCACAGATACGCAGTATTTT.

This chain links TRBV19 with TRBJ2-3; 9 bases line up with TRBD1. Trimming took 9 bases from V and 2 from J; bases not matched to a gene: 3. CDR1 is LNHDA and CDR2 is SQIVND in the germline V gene (reference sequence). The CDR3 covers 13 residues. The chain's CDR3 is CASRDRVTDTQYF. CDR3 nucleotide sequence: TGTGCCAGCCGGGACAGGGTCACAGATACGCAGTATTTT.

The rearrangement uses TRBV9 and TRBJ1-1; D not certain. This CDR3 has 15 amino acids. Between the trimmed V and J ends, which lost 1 base and 3 bases, there was a span of 13 bases. CDR1 and CDR2 from the germline V gene are SGDLS and YYNGEE. The DNA for the CDR3 is TGTGCCAGCAGCGTATCGGTCCTCACGGACACTGAAGCTTTCTTT. This encodes CASSVSVLTDTEAFF. The full variable domain, rest sourced from reference TRBV9 and TRBJ1-1, is DSGVTQTPKHLITATGQRVTLRCSPRSGDLSVYWYQQSLDQGLQFLIQYYNGEERAKGNILERFSAQQFPDLHSELNLSSLELGDSALYFCASSVSVLTDTEAFFGQGTRLTVV.

In nucleotides, the CDR3 is TGTGCCAGCTCACTCGGGGGACAGTCGAACACCGGGGAGCTGTTTTTT. It codes for CASSLGGQSNTGELFF. The chain links TRBV18 to TRBJ2-2; possibly TRBD1 for D (7 bases). CDR1 is KGHSH, CDR2 LQKENI, per germline. This CDR3 contains 16 residues. The germline V and J ends were trimmed by 4 bases and 0 bases, with 12 bases remaining between them.

The chain combines TRBV29-1 with TRBJ2-3, with 16 nucleotides matching TRBD2. The CDR3 length is 17 residues. Looked up from germline, CDR1 is SQVTM and CDR2 is ANQGSEA. V lost 8 bases and J lost 5; bases outside the gene matches: 13. Here the CDR3 reads CSTRIGTSGGARDTQYF. The DNA of the CDR3 is TGCAGCACTCGAATCGGGACTAGCGGGGGGGCCAGAGATACGCAGTATTTT.